The clone carrying this T cell receptor (beta chain) was counted many times. What it binds is unknown. The data are from a study of shared clonotypes between healthy human individuals. In the study overall: The plates for each donor numbered three CD4 naive, three CD4 memory, two CD8 naive and one CD8 memory. Study-wide points: Among the subsets, naive ones generally showed larger estimated richness than memory ones.

The CDR3 covers 17 residues. With 6 bases removed from V and 0 bases from J, the gap between germline ends came to 18 bases. Germline-derived CDR1 and CDR2 are SGHAT and FQNNGV. Only in-frame clones appear in the TCRdb table, and some are missing; sequencing was by immunoSEQ multiplex PCR. The sample lists some 1 million clones, more than 60% occurring once. The chain employs TRBV11-2 and TRBJ1-5; perhaps TRBD1 as D (5 bases). The material sequenced was memory CD4+ T cells sorted from blood. The subset: CD45RA-negative fraction. The sequence was obtained from a man aged 18 to 29 in good health. The CDR3 nucleotides read TGTGCCAGCAGACCAAAGACAGAGCTTTATAGCAATCAGCCCCAGCATTTT. Its translation: CASRPKTELYSNQPQHF. Looking up the rest from reference TRBV11-2 and TRBJ1-5 gives the full variable domain: EAGVAQSPRYKIIEKRQSVAFWCNPISGHATLYWYQQILGQGPKLLIQFQNNGVVDDSQLPKDRFSAERLKGVDSTLKIQPAKLEDSAVYLCASRPKTELYSNQPQHFGDGTRLSIL.